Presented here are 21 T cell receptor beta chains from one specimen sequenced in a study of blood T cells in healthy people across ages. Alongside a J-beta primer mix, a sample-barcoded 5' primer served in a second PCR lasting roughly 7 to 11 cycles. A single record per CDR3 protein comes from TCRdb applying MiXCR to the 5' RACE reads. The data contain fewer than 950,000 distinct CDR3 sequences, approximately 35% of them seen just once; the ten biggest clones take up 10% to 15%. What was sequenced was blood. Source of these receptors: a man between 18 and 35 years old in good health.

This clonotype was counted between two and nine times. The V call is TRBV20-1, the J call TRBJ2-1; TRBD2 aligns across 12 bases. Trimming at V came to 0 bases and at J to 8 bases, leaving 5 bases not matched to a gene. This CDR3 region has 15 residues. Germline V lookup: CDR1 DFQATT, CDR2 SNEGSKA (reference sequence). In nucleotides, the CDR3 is TGCAGTGCTAGAGATCTAGCGGGGGGGAGCCATGAGCAGTTCTTC. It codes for CSARDLAGGSHEQFF.

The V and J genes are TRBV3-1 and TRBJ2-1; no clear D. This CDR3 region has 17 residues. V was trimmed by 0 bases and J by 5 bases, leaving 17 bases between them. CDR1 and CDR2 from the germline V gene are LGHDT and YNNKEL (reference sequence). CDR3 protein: CASSQEKNPQLNNEQFF. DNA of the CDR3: TGTGCCAGCAGCCAAGAGAAGAATCCGCAATTGAACAATGAGCAGTTCTTC.

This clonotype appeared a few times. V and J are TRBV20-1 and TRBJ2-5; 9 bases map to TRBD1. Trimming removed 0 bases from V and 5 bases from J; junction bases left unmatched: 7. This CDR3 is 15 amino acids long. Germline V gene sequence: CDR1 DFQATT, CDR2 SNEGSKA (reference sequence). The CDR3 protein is CSARDPQGAAETQYF. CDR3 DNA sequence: TGCAGTGCTAGAGATCCACAGGGGGCAGCGGAGACCCAGTACTTC.

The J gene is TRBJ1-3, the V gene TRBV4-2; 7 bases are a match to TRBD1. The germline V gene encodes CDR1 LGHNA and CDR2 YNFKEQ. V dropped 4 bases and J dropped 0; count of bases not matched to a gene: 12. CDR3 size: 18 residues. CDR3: CASSPGQATRGSGNTIYF. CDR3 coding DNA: TGTGCCAGCAGCCCCGGACAGGCAACACGCGGCTCTGGAAACACCATATATTTT.

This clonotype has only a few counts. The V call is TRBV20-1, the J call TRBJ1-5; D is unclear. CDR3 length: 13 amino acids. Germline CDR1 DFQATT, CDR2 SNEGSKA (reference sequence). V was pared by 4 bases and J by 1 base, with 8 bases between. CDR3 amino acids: CSAISSSNQPQHF. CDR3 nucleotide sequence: TGCAGTGCTATCAGTTCGAGCAATCAGCCCCAGCATTTT.

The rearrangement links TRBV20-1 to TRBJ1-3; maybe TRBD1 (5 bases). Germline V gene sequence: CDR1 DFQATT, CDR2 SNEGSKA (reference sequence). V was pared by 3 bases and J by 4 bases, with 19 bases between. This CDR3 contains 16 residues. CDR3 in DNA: TGCAGTGCTAGGGCCCCGGGGCCTGCGTCGGGAAACACCATATATTTT. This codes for CSARAPGPASGNTIYF.

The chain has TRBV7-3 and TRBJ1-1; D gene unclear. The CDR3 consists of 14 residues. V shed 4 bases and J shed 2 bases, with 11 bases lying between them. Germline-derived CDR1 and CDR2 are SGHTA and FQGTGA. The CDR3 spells CASSSVALNTEAFF. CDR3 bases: TGTGCCAGCAGCTCTGTCGCCCTTAACACTGAAGCTTTCTTT. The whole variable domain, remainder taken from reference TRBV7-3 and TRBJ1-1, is GAGVSQTPSNKVTEKGKYVELRCDPISGHTALYWYRQSLGQGPEFLIYFQGTGAADDSGLPNDRFFAVRPEGSVSTLKIQRTERGDSAVYLCASSSVALNTEAFFGQGTRLTVV.

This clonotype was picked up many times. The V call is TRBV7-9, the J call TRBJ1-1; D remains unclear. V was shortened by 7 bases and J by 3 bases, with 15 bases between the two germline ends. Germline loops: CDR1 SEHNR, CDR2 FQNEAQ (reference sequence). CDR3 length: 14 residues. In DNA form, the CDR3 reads TGTGCCAGCACCGCTAGCCAGGAACACACTGAAGCTTTCTTT. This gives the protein CASTASQEHTEAFF.

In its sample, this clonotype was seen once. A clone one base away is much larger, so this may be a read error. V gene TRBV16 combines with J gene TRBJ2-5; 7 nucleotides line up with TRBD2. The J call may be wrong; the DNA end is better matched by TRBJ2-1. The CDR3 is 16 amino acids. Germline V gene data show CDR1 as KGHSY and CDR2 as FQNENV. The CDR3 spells CASALDLAEIQETQFF. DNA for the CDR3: TGTGCCAGCGCACTGGACCTAGCGGAAATACAAGAGACCCAGTTCTTC.

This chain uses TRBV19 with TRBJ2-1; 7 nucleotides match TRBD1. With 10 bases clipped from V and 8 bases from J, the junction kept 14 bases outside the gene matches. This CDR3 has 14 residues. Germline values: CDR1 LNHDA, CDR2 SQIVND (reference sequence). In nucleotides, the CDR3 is TGTGCCACCGTACAGGGGAGTATGGGCGATGAGCAGTTCTTC. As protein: CATVQGSMGDEQFF.

In nucleotides, the CDR3 is TGTGCCAGCAGCTTGGGACAGGGTTGGTTCAATGAGCAGTTCTTC. Translated: CASSLGQGWFNEQFF. The V and J genes are TRBV5-6 and TRBJ2-1; TRBD1 agrees at 7 bases. Germline V gene sequence: CDR1 SGHDT, CDR2 YYEEEE. This CDR3 comprises 15 residues. V dropped 0 bases and J dropped 6; count of bases not matched to a gene: 6.

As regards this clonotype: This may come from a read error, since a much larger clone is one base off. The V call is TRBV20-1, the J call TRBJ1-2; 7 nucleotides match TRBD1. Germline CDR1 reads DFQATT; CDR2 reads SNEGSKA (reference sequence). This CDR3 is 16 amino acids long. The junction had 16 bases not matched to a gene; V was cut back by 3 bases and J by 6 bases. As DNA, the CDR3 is TGCAGTGCTAGTTCGGTAGGGGGCAGGGGGACCCATGGCTACACCTTC. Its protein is CSASSVGGRGTHGYTF.

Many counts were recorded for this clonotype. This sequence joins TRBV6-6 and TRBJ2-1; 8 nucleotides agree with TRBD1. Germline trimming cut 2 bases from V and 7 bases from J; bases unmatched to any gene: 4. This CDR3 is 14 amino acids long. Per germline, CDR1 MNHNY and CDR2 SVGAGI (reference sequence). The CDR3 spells CASSYQGAGNEQFF. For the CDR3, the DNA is TGTGCCAGCAGTTACCAGGGGGCTGGGAATGAGCAGTTCTTC.

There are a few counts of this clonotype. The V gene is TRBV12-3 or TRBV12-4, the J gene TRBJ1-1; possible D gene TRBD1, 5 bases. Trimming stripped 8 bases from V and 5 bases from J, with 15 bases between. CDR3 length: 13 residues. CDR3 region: CASVNRGTTEAFF. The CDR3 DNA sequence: TGTGCCAGCGTAAATCGAGGGACGACTGAAGCTTTCTTT.

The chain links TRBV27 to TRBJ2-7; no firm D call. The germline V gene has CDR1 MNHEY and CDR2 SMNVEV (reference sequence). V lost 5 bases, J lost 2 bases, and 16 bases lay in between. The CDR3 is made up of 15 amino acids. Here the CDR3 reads CASSPIIPDAYEQYF. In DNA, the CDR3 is TGTGCCAGCAGTCCTATTATCCCAGACGCCTACGAGCAGTACTTC.

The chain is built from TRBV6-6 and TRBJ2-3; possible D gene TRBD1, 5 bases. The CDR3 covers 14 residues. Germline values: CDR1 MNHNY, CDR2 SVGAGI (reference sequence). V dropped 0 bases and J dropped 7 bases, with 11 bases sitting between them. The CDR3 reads CASSYSPGSNTQYF. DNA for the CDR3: TGTGCCAGCAGTTACTCGCCAGGGTCCAATACGCAGTATTTT.

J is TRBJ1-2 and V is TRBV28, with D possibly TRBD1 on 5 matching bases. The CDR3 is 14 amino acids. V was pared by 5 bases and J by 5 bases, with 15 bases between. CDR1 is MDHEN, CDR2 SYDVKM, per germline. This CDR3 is CASSPGTVIYGYTF. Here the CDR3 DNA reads TGTGCCAGCAGTCCCGGGACGGTTATTTATGGCTACACCTTC.

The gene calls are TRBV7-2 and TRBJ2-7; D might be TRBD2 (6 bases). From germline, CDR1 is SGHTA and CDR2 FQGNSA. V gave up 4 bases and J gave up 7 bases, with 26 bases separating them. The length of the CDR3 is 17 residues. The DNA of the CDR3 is TGTGCCAGCAGCTCCTGGGGGGTTATGCGTCTTGGCAATGAGCAGTACTTC. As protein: CASSSWGVMRLGNEQYF.

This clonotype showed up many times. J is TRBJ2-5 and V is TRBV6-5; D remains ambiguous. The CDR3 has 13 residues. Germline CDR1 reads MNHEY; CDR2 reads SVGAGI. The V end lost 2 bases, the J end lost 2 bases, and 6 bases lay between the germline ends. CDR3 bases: TGTGCCAGCAGTTACGGGCAGCAAGAGACCCAGTACTTC. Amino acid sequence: CASSYGQQETQYF.

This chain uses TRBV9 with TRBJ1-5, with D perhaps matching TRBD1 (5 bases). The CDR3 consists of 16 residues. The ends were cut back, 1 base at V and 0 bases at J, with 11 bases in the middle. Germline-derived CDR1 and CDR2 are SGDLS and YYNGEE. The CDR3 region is CASSVSRDLSNQPQHF. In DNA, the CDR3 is TGTGCCAGCAGCGTATCACGGGACCTTAGCAATCAGCCCCAGCATTTT.

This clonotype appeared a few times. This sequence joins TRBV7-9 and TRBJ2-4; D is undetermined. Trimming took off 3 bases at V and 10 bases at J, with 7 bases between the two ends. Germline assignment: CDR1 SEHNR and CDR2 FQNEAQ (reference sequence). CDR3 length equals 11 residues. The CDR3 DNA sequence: TGTGCCAGCAGCTTTGGGGATATTCAGTACTTC. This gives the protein CASSFGDIQYF.